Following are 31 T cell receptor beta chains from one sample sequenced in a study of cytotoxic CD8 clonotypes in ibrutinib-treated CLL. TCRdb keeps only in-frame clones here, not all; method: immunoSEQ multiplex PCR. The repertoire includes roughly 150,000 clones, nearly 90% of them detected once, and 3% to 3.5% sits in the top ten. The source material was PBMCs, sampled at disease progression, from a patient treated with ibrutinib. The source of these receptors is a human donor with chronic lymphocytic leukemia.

CDR3 in DNA: TGTGCCAGCGGGTTCACGGGGGACTTTAGCAATCAGCCCCAGCATTTT. Protein product: CASGFTGDFSNQPQHF. The chain couples TRBV27 to TRBJ1-5, with a possible D match to TRBD1 (5 bases). V lost 8 bases to trimming and J lost 0 bases, with 17 bases between them. Germline V lookup: CDR1 MNHEY, CDR2 SMNVEV (reference sequence). The CDR3 has 16 amino acids.

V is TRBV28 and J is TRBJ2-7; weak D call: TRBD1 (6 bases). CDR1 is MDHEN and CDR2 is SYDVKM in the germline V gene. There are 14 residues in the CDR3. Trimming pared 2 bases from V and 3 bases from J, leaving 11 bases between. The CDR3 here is CASSLVYRVYEQYF. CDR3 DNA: TGTGCCAGCAGTTTAGTTTACAGGGTCTACGAGCAGTACTTC.

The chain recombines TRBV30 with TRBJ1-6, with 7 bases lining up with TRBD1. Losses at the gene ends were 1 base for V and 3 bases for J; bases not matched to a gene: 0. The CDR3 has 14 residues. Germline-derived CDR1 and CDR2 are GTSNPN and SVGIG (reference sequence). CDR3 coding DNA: TGTGCCTGGAGTGGGGACAGCTATAATTCACCCCTCCACTTT. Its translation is CAWSGDSYNSPLHF.

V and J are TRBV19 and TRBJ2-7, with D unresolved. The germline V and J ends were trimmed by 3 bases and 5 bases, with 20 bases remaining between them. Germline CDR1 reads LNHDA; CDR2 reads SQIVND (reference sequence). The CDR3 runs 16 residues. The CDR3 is CASSITTRLTDNEQYF. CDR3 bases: TGTGCCAGTAGTATCACAACTCGATTAACAGACAACGAGCAGTACTTC.

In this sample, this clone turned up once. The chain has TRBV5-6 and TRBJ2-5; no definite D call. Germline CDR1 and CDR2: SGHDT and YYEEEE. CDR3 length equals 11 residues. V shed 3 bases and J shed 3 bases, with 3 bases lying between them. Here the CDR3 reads CASSSKETQYF. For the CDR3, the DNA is TGTGCCAGCAGCTCGAAAGAGACCCAGTACTTC.

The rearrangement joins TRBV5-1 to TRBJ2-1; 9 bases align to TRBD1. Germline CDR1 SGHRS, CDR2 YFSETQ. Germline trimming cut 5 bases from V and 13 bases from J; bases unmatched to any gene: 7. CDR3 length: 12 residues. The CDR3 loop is CASREDRGPQFF. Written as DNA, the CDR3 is TGCGCCAGCAGGGAGGACAGGGGCCCTCAGTTCTTC.

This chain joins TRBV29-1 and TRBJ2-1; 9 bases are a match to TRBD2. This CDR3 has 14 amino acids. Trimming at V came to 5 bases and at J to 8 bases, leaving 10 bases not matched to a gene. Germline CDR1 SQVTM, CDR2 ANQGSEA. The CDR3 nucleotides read TGCAGCGTTCGTAGCGGGAGTTTAAGGGATGAGCAGTTCTTC. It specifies CSVRSGSLRDEQFF.

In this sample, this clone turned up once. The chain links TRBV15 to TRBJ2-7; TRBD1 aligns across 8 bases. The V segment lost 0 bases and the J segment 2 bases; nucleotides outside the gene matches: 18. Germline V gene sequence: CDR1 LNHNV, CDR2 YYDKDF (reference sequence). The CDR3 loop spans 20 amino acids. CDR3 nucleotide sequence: TGTGCCACCAGCAGAGATGTCCAGGGGGCACCGCCTTCGGATCCCTACGAGCAGTACTTC. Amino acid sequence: CATSRDVQGAPPSDPYEQYF.

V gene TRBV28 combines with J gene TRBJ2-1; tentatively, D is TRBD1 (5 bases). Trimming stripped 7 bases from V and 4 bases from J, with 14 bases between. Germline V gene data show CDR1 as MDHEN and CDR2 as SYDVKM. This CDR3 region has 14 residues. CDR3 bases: TGTGCCAGCATTTCGGGTGGGGCTTACAATGAGCAGTTCTTC. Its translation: CASISGGAYNEQFF.

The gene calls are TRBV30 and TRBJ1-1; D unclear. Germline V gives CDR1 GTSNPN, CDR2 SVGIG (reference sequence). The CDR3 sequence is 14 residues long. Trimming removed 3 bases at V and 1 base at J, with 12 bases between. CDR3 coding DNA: TGTGCCTGGAGCGTCCAGAACCAGAACACTGAAGCTTTCTTT. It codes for CAWSVQNQNTEAFF.

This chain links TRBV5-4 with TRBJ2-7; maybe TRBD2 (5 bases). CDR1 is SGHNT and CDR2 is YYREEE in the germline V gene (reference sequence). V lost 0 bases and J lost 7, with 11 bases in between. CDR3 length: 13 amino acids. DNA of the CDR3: TGTGCCAGCAGCTTGGAGGACTCCCAAGAGCAGTACTTC. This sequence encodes CASSLEDSQEQYF.

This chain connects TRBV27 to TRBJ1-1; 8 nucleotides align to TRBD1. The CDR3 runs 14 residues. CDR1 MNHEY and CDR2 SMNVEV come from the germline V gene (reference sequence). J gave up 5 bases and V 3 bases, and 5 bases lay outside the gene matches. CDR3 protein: CASSFRQGWTEAFF. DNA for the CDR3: TGTGCCAGCAGTTTTAGACAGGGGTGGACTGAAGCTTTCTTT.

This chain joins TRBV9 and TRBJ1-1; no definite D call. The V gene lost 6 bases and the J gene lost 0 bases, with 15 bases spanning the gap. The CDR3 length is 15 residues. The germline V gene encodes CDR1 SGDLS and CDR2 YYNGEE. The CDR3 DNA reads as TGTGCCAGCACTGGACCCGGCCTCATGAACACTGAAGCTTTCTTT. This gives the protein CASTGPGLMNTEAFF. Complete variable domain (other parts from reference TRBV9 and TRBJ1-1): DSGVTQTPKHLITATGQRVTLRCSPRSGDLSVYWYQQSLDQGLQFLIQYYNGEERAKGNILERFSAQQFPDLHSELNLSSLELGDSALYFCASTGPGLMNTEAFFGQGTRLTVV.

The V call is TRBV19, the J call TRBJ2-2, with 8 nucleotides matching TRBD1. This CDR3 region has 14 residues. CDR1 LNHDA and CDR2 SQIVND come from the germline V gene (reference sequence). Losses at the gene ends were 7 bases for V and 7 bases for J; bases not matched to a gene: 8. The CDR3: CASIPRGRGGELFF. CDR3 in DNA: TGTGCCAGTATTCCCAGGGGGCGTGGCGGGGAGCTGTTTTTT.

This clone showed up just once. The CDR3 sequence is CASKLTTGVRLANEQFF. CDR3 in DNA: TGTGCCAGTAAGCTTACAACAGGGGTTCGTTTGGCCAATGAGCAGTTCTTC. The V gene is TRBV19, the J gene TRBJ2-1; 7 bases line up with TRBD1. This CDR3 region has 17 residues. Germline lookup yields CDR1 LNHDA and CDR2 SQIVND (reference sequence). V dropped 7 bases and J dropped 6; count of bases not matched to a gene: 18.

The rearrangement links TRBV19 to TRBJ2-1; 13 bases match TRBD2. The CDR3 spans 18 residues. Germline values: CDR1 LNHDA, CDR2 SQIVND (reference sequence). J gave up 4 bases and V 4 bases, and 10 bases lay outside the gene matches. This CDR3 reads CASSTLPRTSGRYNEQFF. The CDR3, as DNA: TGTGCCAGTAGTACCCTCCCCCGGACTAGCGGGAGATACAATGAGCAGTTCTTC.

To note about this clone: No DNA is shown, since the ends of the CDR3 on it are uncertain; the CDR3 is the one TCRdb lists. The CDR3 loop reads CASSFGSGAQPFF. The chain recombines TRBV27 with TRBJ2-1; the table's D call of TRBD2 was not tested on the DNA. The CDR3 has 13 residues if both end residues are counted. Germline CDR1 MNHEY, CDR2 SMNVEV (reference sequence).

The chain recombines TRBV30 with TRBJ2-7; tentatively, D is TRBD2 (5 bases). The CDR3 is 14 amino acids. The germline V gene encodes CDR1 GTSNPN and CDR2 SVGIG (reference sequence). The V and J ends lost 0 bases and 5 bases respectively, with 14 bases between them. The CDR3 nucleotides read TGTGCCTGGAGTGTACCGTCGGGGTCCCACGAGCAGTACTTC. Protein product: CAWSVPSGSHEQYF.

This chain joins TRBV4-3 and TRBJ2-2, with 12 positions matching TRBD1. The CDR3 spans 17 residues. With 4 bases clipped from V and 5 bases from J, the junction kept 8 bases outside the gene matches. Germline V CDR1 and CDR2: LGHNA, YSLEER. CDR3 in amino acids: CASSPEGQGARTGELFF. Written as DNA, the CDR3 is TGCGCCAGCAGCCCGGAGGGACAGGGGGCAAGAACCGGGGAGCTGTTTTTT.

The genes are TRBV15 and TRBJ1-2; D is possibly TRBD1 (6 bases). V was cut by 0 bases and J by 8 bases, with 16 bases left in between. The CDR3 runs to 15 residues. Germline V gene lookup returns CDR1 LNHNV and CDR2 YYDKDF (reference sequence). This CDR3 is CATSRDWDNLGGYTF. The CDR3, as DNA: TGTGCCACCAGCAGAGATTGGGACAACTTGGGGGGCTACACCTTC.

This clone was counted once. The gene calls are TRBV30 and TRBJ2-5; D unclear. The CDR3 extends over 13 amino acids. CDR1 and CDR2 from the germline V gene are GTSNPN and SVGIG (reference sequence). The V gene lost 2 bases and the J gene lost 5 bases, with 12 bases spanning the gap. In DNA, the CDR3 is TGTGCCTGGAGTTTTATACCCCCGGAGACCCAGTACTTC. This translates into CAWSFIPPETQYF.

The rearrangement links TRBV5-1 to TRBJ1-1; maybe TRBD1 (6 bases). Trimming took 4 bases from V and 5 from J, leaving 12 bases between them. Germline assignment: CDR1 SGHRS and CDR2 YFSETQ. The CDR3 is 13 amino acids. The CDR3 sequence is CASSPEGETEAFF. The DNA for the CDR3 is TGCGCCAGCAGCCCGGAGGGGGAAACTGAAGCTTTCTTT.

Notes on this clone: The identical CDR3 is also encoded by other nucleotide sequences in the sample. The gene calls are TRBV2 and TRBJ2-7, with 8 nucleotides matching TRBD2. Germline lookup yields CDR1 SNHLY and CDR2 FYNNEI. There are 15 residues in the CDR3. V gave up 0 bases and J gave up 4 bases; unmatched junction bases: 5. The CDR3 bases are TGTGCCAGCAGTGAAGCGGGGACTAGAGAGTACGAGCAGTACTTC. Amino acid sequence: CASSEAGTREYEQYF.

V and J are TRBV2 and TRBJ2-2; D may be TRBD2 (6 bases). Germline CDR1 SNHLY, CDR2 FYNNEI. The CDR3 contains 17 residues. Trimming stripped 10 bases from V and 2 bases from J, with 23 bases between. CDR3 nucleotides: TGTGCCACCTGGGGTGGAGGGAACGAACCCAACACCGGGGAGCTGTTTTTT. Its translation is CATWGGGNEPNTGELFF.

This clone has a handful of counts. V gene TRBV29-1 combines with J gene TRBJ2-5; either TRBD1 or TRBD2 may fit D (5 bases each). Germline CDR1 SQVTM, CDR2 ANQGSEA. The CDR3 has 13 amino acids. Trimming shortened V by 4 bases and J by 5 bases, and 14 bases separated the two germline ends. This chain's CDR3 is CSVAGAPQETQYF. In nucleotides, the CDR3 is TGCAGCGTTGCCGGGGCGCCGCAGGAGACCCAGTACTTC.

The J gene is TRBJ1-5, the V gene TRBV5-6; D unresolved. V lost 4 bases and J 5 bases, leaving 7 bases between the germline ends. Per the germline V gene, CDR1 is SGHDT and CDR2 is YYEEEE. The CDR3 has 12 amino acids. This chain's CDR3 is CASSTGDQPQHF. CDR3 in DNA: TGTGCCAGCAGCACTGGGGATCAGCCCCAGCATTTT.

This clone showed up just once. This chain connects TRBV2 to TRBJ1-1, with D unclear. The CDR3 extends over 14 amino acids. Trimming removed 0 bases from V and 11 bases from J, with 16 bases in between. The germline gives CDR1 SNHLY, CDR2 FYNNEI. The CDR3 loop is CASSEAPPRGEAFF. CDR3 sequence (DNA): TGTGCCAGCAGTGAAGCTCCCCCACGGGGTGAGGCTTTCTTT.

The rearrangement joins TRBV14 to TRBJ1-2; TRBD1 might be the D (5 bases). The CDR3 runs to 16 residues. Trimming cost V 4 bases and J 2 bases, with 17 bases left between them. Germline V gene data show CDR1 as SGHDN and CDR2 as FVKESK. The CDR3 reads CASSPRSGVLNYGYTF. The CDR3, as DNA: TGTGCCAGCAGCCCGCGTTCGGGGGTGTTGAACTATGGCTACACCTTC.

The CDR3 here is CASSEPSGSPRANEQFF. CDR3 bases: TGCGCCAGCAGTGAGCCTAGCGGGAGCCCCAGAGCCAATGAGCAGTTCTTC. The chain is built from TRBV10-1 and TRBJ2-1, with 10 positions matching TRBD2. The CDR3 is 17 residues long. Germline trimming cut 2 bases from V and 6 bases from J; bases unmatched to any gene: 10. Germline CDR1 reads WNHNN; CDR2 reads SYGVQD (reference sequence).

Here the CDR3 reads CASSLSTGASYEQYF. The CDR3 nucleotides read TGTGCCAGCAGTTTATCGACAGGGGCCTCCTACGAGCAGTACTTC. The chain recombines TRBV27 with TRBJ2-7, with 8 bases matching TRBD1. CDR1 and CDR2 from the germline V gene are MNHEY and SMNVEV (reference sequence). This CDR3 is 15 amino acids long. Germline trimming cut 0 bases from V and 0 bases from J; bases unmatched to any gene: 1.

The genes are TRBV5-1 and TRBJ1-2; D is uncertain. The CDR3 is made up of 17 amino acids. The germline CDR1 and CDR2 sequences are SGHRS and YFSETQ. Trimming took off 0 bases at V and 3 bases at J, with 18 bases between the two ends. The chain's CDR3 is CASSLALNSRADYGYTF. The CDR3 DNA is TGCGCCAGCAGCTTGGCCCTAAATTCCCGGGCGGACTATGGCTACACCTTC.